Listed below are T cell receptor beta chains from one sample, sequenced in a study of T cell repertoires in cytomegalovirus infection. Each CDR3 protein is one row after TCRdb ran MiXCR on the reads. Here the sample spans approximately 490,000 distinct CDR3 sequences, roughly 10% being singletons. What was sequenced was PBMCs. These receptor sequences come from a human donor in good health (CMV status not recorded). Some clones in this sample may be carry-over from other donors' samples. The CDR3 runs from the conserved cysteine through the conserved F or W. The order of the fields is J gene, clone size, V gene, D gene, CDR3 protein, CDR3 DNA. The D gene is left open where the match is weak. A row's size may be missing; if present it is once, few, many or a size class.

>TRBJ1-1|many|TRBV7-2|.
CASSLGRLEAFF
TGTGCCAGCAGCTTAGGCAGGCTCGAAGCTTTCTTT
>TRBJ2-6|many|TRBV6-1|.
CASSADPWGPGANVLTF
TGTGCCAGCAGTGCGGACCCTTGGGGTCCTGGGGCCAACGTCCTGACTTTC
>TRBJ2-3|.|TRBV24-1|.
CATSDPGLNTDTQYF
TGTGCCACCAGTGACCCGGGACTTAACACAGATACGCAGTATTTT
>TRBJ1-5|.|TRBV7-3|TRBD1
CASSSGQDQPQHF
TGTGCCAGCAGCTCGGGACAGGATCAGCCCCAGCATTTT
>TRBJ2-5|few|TRBV2|.
CASGERRGETQYF
TGTGCCAGCGGAGAGCGCCGGGGCGAGACCCAGTACTTC
>TRBJ1-4|.|TRBV19|.
CASSMTPGHLEKLFF
TGTGCCAGTAGTATGACCCCGGGACACCTTGAAAAACTGTTTTTT
>TRBJ1-1|many|TRBV12-3/TRBV12-4|.
CASSFGRSLGTEAFF
TGTGCCAGCAGTTTTGGCAGGAGCCTGGGCACTGAAGCTTTCTTT
>TRBJ2-7|.|TRBV29-1|TRBD2
CSVASLAGVTEQYF
TGCAGCGTTGCGTCGCTAGCGGGAGTAACCGAGCAGTACTTC
>TRBJ2-1|many|TRBV7-9|TRBD2
CASSGRLAGFLSSYNEQFF
TGTGCCAGCAGCGGAAGACTAGCGGGTTTCCTGAGCTCCTACAATGAGCAGTTCTTC
>TRBJ2-3|many|TRBV10-3|.
CAISESAGHTDTQYF
TGTGCCATCAGTGAGAGTGCGGGGCACACAGATACGCAGTATTTT
>TRBJ1-5|.|TRBV7-9|TRBD1
CASSRDRVGNQPQHF
TGTGCCAGCAGCCGCGACAGGGTTGGCAATCAGCCCCAGCATTTT
>TRBJ2-1|few|TRBV20-1|.
CSAPTGHHNEQFF
TGCAGTGCTCCAACGGGACACCACAATGAGCAGTTCTTC
>TRBJ1-5|.|TRBV2|.
CASRTDTGMGPQHF
TGTGCCAGCAGGACGGACACGGGAATGGGGCCCCAGCATTTT
>TRBJ2-5|many|TRBV20-1|.
CSASDPRGRGPKETQYF
TGCAGTGCTAGTGACCCCAGGGGAAGAGGGCCCAAAGAGACCCAGTACTTC
>TRBJ1-1|many|TRBV7-9|.
CASSEVGGGTEAFF
TGTGCCAGCAGCGAGGTTGGAGGGGGCACTGAAGCTTTCTTT
>TRBJ2-5|many|TRBV4-2|.
CASSRGNRDKQETQYF
TGTGCCAGCAGCCGGGGAAACAGGGACAAACAAGAGACCCAGTACTTC
>TRBJ2-5|few|TRBV5-4|.
CASSVTRDQGETQYF
TGTGCCAGCAGCGTTACCCGGGACCAAGGGGAGACCCAGTACTTC
>TRBJ1-2|many|TRBV12-3/TRBV12-4|.
CASSHRQYGQGYTF
TGTGCCAGCAGCCACAGACAATACGGGCAGGGCTACACCTTC
>TRBJ2-3|many|TRBV14|TRBD2
CASSHRPGLAGEGTDTQYF
TGTGCCAGCAGCCATAGGCCGGGACTAGCGGGGGAAGGCACAGATACGCAGTATTTT
>TRBJ2-2|.|TRBV7-9|TRBD2
CASSPPGLAGSSNTGELFF
TGTGCCAGCAGCCCCCCGGGACTAGCGGGTTCCTCGAACACCGGGGAGCTGTTTTTT
>TRBJ2-7|few|TRBV12-3/TRBV12-4|.
CASRNEGRYEQYF
TGTGCCAGCAGAAATGAGGGACGCTACGAGCAGTACTTC
>TRBJ2-5|.|TRBV7-9|.
CASSWARSMETQYF
TGTGCCAGCAGCTGGGCTAGGTCCATGGAGACCCAGTACTTC
>TRBJ2-6|many|TRBV14|.
CASSPWSGANVLTF
TGTGCCAGCAGCCCTTGGTCTGGGGCCAACGTCCTGACTTTC
>TRBJ2-7|few|TRBV4-2|.
CASSHEVGDDEQYF
TGTGCCAGCAGTCACGAGGTGGGTGACGACGAGCAGTACTTC
>TRBJ2-5|.|TRBV4-2|.
CASSRIRPQYF
TGTGCCAGCAGCCGGATTCGCCCCCAGTACTTC
>TRBJ2-7|.|TRBV24-1|.
CATPAPTEYEQYF
TGTGCCACCCCGGCGCCAACAGAATACGAGCAGTACTTC
>TRBJ2-2|many|TRBV7-9|.
CASRSGLPGELFF
TGTGCCAGCAGGAGCGGACTTCCCGGGGAGCTGTTTTTT
>TRBJ2-5|many|TRBV7-3|.
CASSLTAQETQYF
TGTGCCAGCAGCTTAACAGCGCAAGAGACCCAGTACTTC
>TRBJ2-6|many|TRBV7-8|.
CASSLPRDTLGGANVLTF
TGTGCCAGCAGCTTGCCCCGGGACACCCTAGGTGGGGCCAACGTCCTGACTTTC
>TRBJ1-1|few|TRBV2|.
CASSEAPQDTEAFF
TGTGCCAGCAGTGAAGCGCCACAGGACACTGAAGCTTTCTTT
>TRBJ1-5|many|TRBV11-2|.
CASSPTGFQPQHF
TGTGCCAGCAGCCCGACGGGGTTTCAGCCCCAGCATTTT
>TRBJ1-1|many|TRBV6-1|.
CASIRDGVNTEAFF
TGTGCCAGCATCAGAGACGGAGTGAACACTGAAGCTTTCTTT
>TRBJ1-3|few|TRBV20-1|TRBD1
CSATRGRNTIYF
TGCAGTGCTACCAGGGGGAGGAACACCATATATTTT
>TRBJ2-7|.|TRBV29-1|.
CSVAFKQYF
TGCAGCGTTGCTTTTAAGCAGTACTTC
>TRBJ2-3|many|TRBV7-2|.
CASSLRADTQYF
TGTGCCAGCAGCCTAAGGGCAGATACGCAGTATTTT
>TRBJ2-2|many|TRBV7-7|.
CASSLADMGELFF
TGTGCCAGCAGCTTAGCTGATATGGGGGAGCTGTTTTTT
>TRBJ2-1|many|TRBV5-6|.
CASSLDVGAGHYNEQFF
TGTGCCAGCAGCTTGGATGTTGGGGCAGGACACTACAATGAGCAGTTCTTC
>TRBJ2-3|many|TRBV27|.
CASSLWSGSSTDTQYF
TGTGCCAGCAGTTTATGGTCGGGATCTAGCACAGATACGCAGTATTTT
>TRBJ2-7|few|TRBV12-3/TRBV12-4|TRBD1
CASSPSQGEAYEQYF
TGTGCCAGCAGTCCCTCACAGGGGGAAGCCTACGAGCAGTACTTC